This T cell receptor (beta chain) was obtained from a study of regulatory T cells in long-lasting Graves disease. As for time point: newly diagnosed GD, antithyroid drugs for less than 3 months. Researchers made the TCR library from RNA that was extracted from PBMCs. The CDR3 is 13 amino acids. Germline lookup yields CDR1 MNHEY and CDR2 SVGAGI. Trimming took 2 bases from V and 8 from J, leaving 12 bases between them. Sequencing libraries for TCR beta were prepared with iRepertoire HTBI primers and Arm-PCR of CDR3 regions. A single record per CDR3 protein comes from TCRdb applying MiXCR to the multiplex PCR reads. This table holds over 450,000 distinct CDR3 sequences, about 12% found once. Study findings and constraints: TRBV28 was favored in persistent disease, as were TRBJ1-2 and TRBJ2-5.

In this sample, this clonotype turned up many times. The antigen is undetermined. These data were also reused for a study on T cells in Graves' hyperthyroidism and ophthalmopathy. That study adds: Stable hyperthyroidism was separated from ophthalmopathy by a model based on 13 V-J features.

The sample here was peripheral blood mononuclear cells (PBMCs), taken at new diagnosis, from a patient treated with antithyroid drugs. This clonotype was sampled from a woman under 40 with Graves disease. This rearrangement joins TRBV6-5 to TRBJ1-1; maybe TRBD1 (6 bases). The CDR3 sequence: CASSYMKGTEAFF. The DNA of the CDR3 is TGTGCCAGCAGTTACATGAAGGGGACAGAAGCTTTCTTT.